Below are 14 T cell receptor beta chains sequenced from a single sample in a study of type 1 and type 2 diabetes patients. PCR was run on genomic DNA. Multiplex PCR with 30 forward and 13 reverse primers amplified the TCR beta CDR3. TCRdb re-derived calls from the multiplex PCR reads in MiXCR, one entry per CDR3 protein. Altogether some 250,000 distinct CDR3 sequences are present, roughly 50% being singletons, with the ten largest covering roughly an eighth. The specimen was peripheral blood mononuclear cells (PBMCs). Receptors originate from a man younger than 35 with type 2 diabetes.

The gene calls are TRBV7-2 and TRBJ2-3; no clear D. The CDR3 loop spans 13 amino acids. Germline V CDR1 and CDR2: SGHTA, FQGNSA. V was clipped by 0 bases and J by 5 bases, with 6 bases between them. The CDR3 region is CASSLAPVDTQYF. For the CDR3, the DNA is TGTGCCAGCAGCTTAGCGCCGGTAGATACGCAGTATTTT.

This clonotype was counted a few times. The chain couples TRBV2 to TRBJ2-3; D call uncertain. The CDR3 contains 16 residues. V gave up 6 bases and J gave up 0 bases, with 16 bases separating them. CDR1 is SNHLY and CDR2 is FYNNEI in the germline V gene. The CDR3 region is CASRSFGGRSTDTQYF. The CDR3 bases are TGTGCCAGCAGATCCTTCGGTGGGCGGAGCACAGATACGCAGTATTTT.

The genes are TRBV9 and TRBJ1-6, with D uncertain. Germline V lookup: CDR1 SGDLS, CDR2 YYNGEE. The V gene lost 0 bases and the J gene lost 9 bases, with 13 bases spanning the gap. This CDR3 has 15 amino acids. CDR3 in amino acids: CASSVDSLSRSPLHF. CDR3 nucleotides: TGTGCCAGCAGCGTAGACTCGCTCTCACGTTCACCCCTCCACTTT.

The chain recombines TRBV19 with TRBJ2-5; 8 bases map to TRBD1. The DNA matches TRBJ1-5 better at its end, which makes the J call doubtful. CDR3 length equals 12 residues. The germline gives CDR1 LNHDA, CDR2 SQIVND (reference sequence). CDR3: CATMDRADTQHF. In nucleotides, the CDR3 is TGTGCCACCATGGACAGGGCTGATACGCAGCATTTT.

This clonotype has just a few counts. V gene TRBV19 combines with J gene TRBJ1-2; maybe TRBD1 (6 bases). With 9 bases removed from V and 8 bases from J, the gap between germline ends came to 16 bases. The V gene's germline CDR1 is LNHDA and CDR2 SQIVND (reference sequence). The CDR3 contains 12 residues. The CDR3 here is CASGQLLWGYTF. The CDR3 DNA reads as TGTGCCAGCGGACAGTTACTATGGGGCTACACCTTC. Based on the CDR3 plus reference TRBV19 and TRBJ1-2, the full variable domain is DGGITQSPKYLFRKEGQNVTLSCEQNLNHDAMYWYRQDPGQGLRLIYYSQIVNDFQKGDIAEGYSVSREKKESFPLTVTSAQKNPTAFYLCASGQLLWGYTFGSGTRLTVV.

The chain uses TRBV7-6 and TRBJ2-3, with 10 bases fitting TRBD2. Germline V gene sequence: CDR1 SGHVS, CDR2 FNYEAQ. The junction had 8 bases not matched to a gene; V was cut back by 5 bases and J by 6 bases. This CDR3 spans 15 amino acids. The CDR3: CASSRTSGEGDTQYF. DNA of the CDR3: TGTGCCAGCAGCAGAACTAGCGGGGAGGGGGATACGCAGTATTTT. The full variable domain, rest sourced from reference TRBV7-6 and TRBJ2-3, is GAGVSQSPRYKVTKRGQDVALRCDPISGHVSLYWYRQALGQGPEFLTYFNYEAQQDKSGLPNDRFSAERPEGSISTLTIQRTEQRDSAMYRCASSRTSGEGDTQYFGPGTRLTVL.

The chain carries TRBV25-1 and TRBJ2-7; 7 nucleotides line up with TRBD1. Germline CDR1 is MGHDK and CDR2 is SYGVNS. This CDR3 spans 14 amino acids. With V trimmed by 6 bases and J by 3 bases, 8 bases remained unmatched. The CDR3 spells CASSMDRPRYEQYF. CDR3 in DNA: TGTGCCAGCAGCATGGACAGGCCTCGCTACGAGCAGTACTTC.

The chain combines TRBV28 with TRBJ1-1; D may be TRBD1 (5 bases). Trimming stripped 1 base from V and 6 bases from J, with 9 bases between. The CDR3 runs 13 residues. Germline-derived CDR1 and CDR2 are MDHEN and SYDVKM. The CDR3 loop is CASSLFRGPEAFF. The CDR3 DNA reads as TGTGCCAGCAGTTTATTTCGGGGACCTGAAGCTTTCTTT. The full variable domain, with the rest looked up from reference TRBV28 and TRBJ1-1, is DVKVTQSSRYLVKRTGEKVFLECVQDMDHENMFWYRQDPGLGLRLIYFSYDVKMKEKGDIPEGYSVSREKKERFSLILESASTNQTSMYLCASSLFRGPEAFFGQGTRLTVV.

This chain links TRBV19 with TRBJ2-4; D uncertain. In germline, CDR1 is LNHDA, CDR2 SQIVND (reference sequence). The CDR3 contains 18 residues. Trimming removed 6 bases at V and 1 base at J, with 22 bases between. CDR3: CASSPGVGKILAKNIQYF. Here the CDR3 DNA reads TGTGCCAGTAGCCCGGGCGTTGGTAAAATTCTTGCCAAAAACATTCAGTACTTC.

The chain has TRBV9 and TRBJ1-6, with D uncertain. The length of the CDR3 is 16 residues. Trimming removed 0 bases at V and 14 bases at J, with 21 bases between. Germline V gene data show CDR1 as SGDLS and CDR2 as YYNGEE. CDR3 region: CASSVGDGLVFGALHF. Here the CDR3 DNA reads TGTGCCAGCAGCGTAGGCGATGGCCTCGTATTTGGGGCCCTCCACTTT.

Points on this clonotype: Without the conserved terminal phenylalanine or tryptophan, this CDR3 likely stems from a read error. The V gene is TRBV6-2 or TRBV6-3, the J gene TRBJ2-5; no clear D. CDR1 MNHEY and CDR2 SVGEGT come from the germline V gene. The ends were cut back, 4 bases at V and 1 base at J, with 13 bases in the middle. This CDR3 has 15 amino acids. The CDR3 DNA reads as TGTGCCAGCAGTTTTTGGTCAGACATCCAAGAGACCCAGTACCTC. Translating it yields CASSFWSDIQETQYL.

This chain joins TRBV2 and TRBJ2-3; D possibly matches TRBD1 or TRBD2 (5 bases each). This CDR3 region has 15 residues. Germline V lookup: CDR1 SNHLY, CDR2 FYNNEI. V was trimmed by 3 bases and J by 0 bases, leaving 10 bases between them. CDR3 in DNA: TGTGCCAGCAGTGACGGGACGACTAGCACAGATACGCAGTATTTT. Residues: CASSDGTTSTDTQYF.

The V and J genes are TRBV28 and TRBJ2-1, with 11 bases lining up with TRBD2. The CDR3 covers 14 residues. V was clipped by 6 bases and J by 4 bases; unmatched bases: 2. Germline V CDR1 and CDR2: MDHEN, SYDVKM. CDR3 region: CASRGLAAYNEQFF. CDR3 coding DNA: TGTGCCAGCAGGGGACTAGCGGCTTACAATGAGCAGTTCTTC.

The CDR3: CASSSGGWDEQYF. Written as DNA, the CDR3 is TGCGCCAGCAGCTCAGGGGGATGGGACGAGCAGTACTTC. V is TRBV5-1 and J is TRBJ2-7; 7 positions match TRBD1. This CDR3 contains 13 residues. J gave up 5 bases and V 3 bases, and 5 bases lay outside the gene matches. In germline, CDR1 is SGHRS, CDR2 YFSETQ.